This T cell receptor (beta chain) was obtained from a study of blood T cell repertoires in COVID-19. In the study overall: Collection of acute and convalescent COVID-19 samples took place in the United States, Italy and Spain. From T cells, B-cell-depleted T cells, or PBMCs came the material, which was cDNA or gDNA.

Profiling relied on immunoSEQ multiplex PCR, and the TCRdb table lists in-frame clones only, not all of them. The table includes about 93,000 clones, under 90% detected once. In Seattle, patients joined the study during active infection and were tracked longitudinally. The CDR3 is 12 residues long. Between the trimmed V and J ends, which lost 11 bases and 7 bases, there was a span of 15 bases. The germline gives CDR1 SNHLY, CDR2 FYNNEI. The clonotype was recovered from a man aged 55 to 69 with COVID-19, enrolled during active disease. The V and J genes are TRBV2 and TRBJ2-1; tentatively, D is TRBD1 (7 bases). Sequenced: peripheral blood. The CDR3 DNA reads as TGTGCCCCCAGGGGGGCTGGGAATGAGCAGTTCTTC. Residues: CAPRGAGNEQFF.